This T cell receptor (beta chain) was captured by sequencing in a study of identical twins. This CDR3 has 15 amino acids. Germline CDR1 is SGHTA and CDR2 is FQGNSA. The germline V and J ends were trimmed by 6 bases and 6 bases, with 18 bases remaining between them. One entry per CDR3 protein results from TCRdb running MiXCR on the 5' RACE reads. The sample has 400,000 to 550,000 distinct CDR3 sequences, roughly a fifth seen once. A few counts support this clonotype. These data were also reused for a study on T cells expressing NK-cell markers.

The sequence was collected from a young woman in good health. The chain carries TRBV7-2 and TRBJ2-1; TRBD2 is a possible D gene (5 bases). Sequencing used CD4+ T cells sorted from blood. The CDR3 bases are TGTGCCAGCAGGCTACAGAGTCTAGCTTCCAATGAGCAGTTCTTC. Translation: CASRLQSLASNEQFF.